This T cell receptor (beta chain) was identified during a study of blood T cells in healthy people across ages. Overall study results and limits: TCR beta diversity per million T cells fell roughly linearly with age. Using unsorted PBMCs precluded a conclusive naive versus antigen-experienced comparison.

It was with a sample-barcoded 5' primer and a J-beta primer mix that a second PCR of roughly 6 to 12 cycles was run. The authors tagged each cDNA molecule using a template-switch adaptor with 12 random nucleotides. TCRdb re-called the 5' RACE reads through MiXCR, storing one row per CDR3 protein. The table shows 500,000 to 700,000 distinct CDR3 sequences, with about 30% occurring only once. The germline gives CDR1 MNHEY, CDR2 SVGAGI. The CDR3 length is 12 residues. Trimming removed 7 bases from V and 7 bases from J, with 12 bases in between. Worth noting for this clonotype: Its antigen is undetermined.

The source is a woman older than 75 in good health. What was sequenced was blood. The chain carries TRBV6-5 and TRBJ2-3; no clear D gene. CDR3 protein: CASISPLYTQYF. CDR3 coding DNA: TGTGCCAGCATAAGCCCCCTCTATACGCAGTATTTT.